This entry lists 31 T cell receptor beta chains sequenced from one sample in a study of blood T cell repertoires in COVID-19. The assay was immunoSEQ multiplex PCR, and TCRdb's table has in-frame clones only and misses some. The sample yields tens of thousands of clones, roughly 84% seen once. Sequenced sample: peripheral blood. These receptors were obtained from a woman aged 80 or over with COVID-19, enrolled during active disease.

The chain couples TRBV6-4 to TRBJ2-7; possibly TRBD1 for D (5 bases). CDR1 MRHNA and CDR2 SNTAGT come from the germline V gene. V was cut by 7 bases and J by 2 bases, with 12 bases left in between. The CDR3 length is 13 residues. CDR3 nucleotide sequence: TGTGCCAGCAACGTCAGGGCCCCCTACGAGCAGTACTTC. Residues: CASNVRAPYEQYF.

The chain couples TRBV10-3 to TRBJ1-2, with no clear D. Trimming cost V 2 bases and J 4 bases, with 8 bases left between them. This CDR3 is 13 amino acids long. Germline values: CDR1 ENHRY, CDR2 SYGVKD. CDR3 nucleotide sequence: TGTGCCATCAGTGAGAACGGAGGCTATGGCTACACCTTC. It encodes CAISENGGYGYTF.

With respect to this clone: A junction end diverges from the germline sequence, so it may reflect a read error. The chain links TRBV6-2 or TRBV6-3 to TRBJ2-3; TRBD1 might be the D (6 bases). This CDR3 has 14 amino acids. CDR1 and CDR2 (germline): MNHEY, SVGEGT. The CDR3 sequence: CASSSDDRTPPPDF. The DNA for the CDR3 is TGTGCCAGCAGTTCCGACGACAGGACTCCCCCCCCGGATTTT.

The chain recombines TRBV19 with TRBJ2-1; D gene ambiguous. This CDR3 has 13 residues. The germline V and J ends were trimmed by 3 bases and 4 bases, with 7 bases remaining between them. Germline CDR1 and CDR2: LNHDA and SQIVND (reference sequence). The CDR3 nucleotides read TGTGCCAGTAGTATCCCCCCGTACAATGAGCAGTTCTTC. Its translation: CASSIPPYNEQFF.

The chain links TRBV6-2 or TRBV6-3 to TRBJ1-3, with D maybe TRBD1 (6 bases). The V end was cut by 5 bases, the J end by 0 bases, with 14 bases between. Per germline, CDR1 MNHEY and CDR2 SVGEGT. This CDR3 has 16 amino acids. CDR3 region: CASSIKDRNSGNTIYF. CDR3 sequence (DNA): TGTGCCAGCAGTATTAAAGACAGGAACTCTGGAAACACCATATATTTT.

The table lists this clone with a count of one. The CDR3 here is CASSQGIYGYTF. The CDR3 DNA reads TGTGCCAGCAGTCAGGGAATCTATGGCTACACCTTC. The V gene is TRBV4-2, the J gene TRBJ1-2, with D possibly TRBD1 on 5 matching bases. The CDR3 contains 12 residues. The V and J ends lost 6 bases and 4 bases respectively, with 9 bases between them. The V gene's germline CDR1 is LGHNA and CDR2 YNFKEQ.

The chain recombines TRBV28 with TRBJ2-5; 7 bases agree with TRBD1. The germline V gene has CDR1 MDHEN and CDR2 SYDVKM. V dropped 5 bases and J dropped 2; count of bases not matched to a gene: 8. The CDR3 contains 15 residues. CDR3 coding DNA: TGTGCCAGCAGTGGGGCGGGCAGGGGGCAAGAGACCCAGTACTTC. Its translation is CASSGAGRGQETQYF.

J is TRBJ2-7 and V is TRBV5-1, with 10 bases matching TRBD1. Trimming cost V 1 base and J 7 bases; bases outside gene matches: 11. Germline CDR1 is SGHRS and CDR2 is YFSETQ. CDR3 length: 16 amino acids. CDR3 amino acids: CASSLYPGTGAGEQYF. The DNA for the CDR3 is TGCGCCAGCAGCTTGTACCCCGGGACAGGGGCGGGGGAGCAGTACTTC.

The rearrangement links TRBV9 to TRBJ2-3; the match to TRBD2 covers 9 bases. This CDR3 has 16 residues. V lost 0 bases, J lost 3 bases, and 5 bases stayed unmatched. Looked up from germline, CDR1 is SGDLS and CDR2 is YYNGEE. CDR3 residues: CASSVAAGGGTDTQYF. DNA of the CDR3: TGTGCCAGCAGCGTAGCAGCGGGGGGTGGGACAGATACGCAGTATTTT.

The chain carries TRBV11-3 and TRBJ2-1, with 9 bases fitting TRBD2. V was pared by 5 bases and J by 9 bases, with 14 bases of the junction left unmatched. The germline V gene has CDR1 SGHNT and CDR2 YENEEA. This CDR3 is 16 amino acids long. The CDR3 bases are TGTGCCAGCAGCGCGGAGGGACTAGCAGGGAACATTGAGCAGTTCTTC. Amino acid sequence: CASSAEGLAGNIEQFF.

This clone was found once. V gene TRBV19 combines with J gene TRBJ2-7, with 11 bases identical to TRBD2. CDR3 length: 15 amino acids. Per the germline V gene, CDR1 is LNHDA and CDR2 is SQIVND (reference sequence). Unmatched junction bases numbered 7, after V lost 6 bases and J lost 3 bases. This chain's CDR3 is CASRKTSGAVYEQYF. CDR3 in DNA: TGTGCCAGTAGGAAGACTAGCGGGGCGGTCTACGAGCAGTACTTC.

The rearrangement links TRBV19 to TRBJ1-5, with TRBD1 identical over 8 bases. Germline values: CDR1 LNHDA, CDR2 SQIVND (reference sequence). V lost 5 bases and J lost 1; bases outside the gene matches: 4. The CDR3 has 15 amino acids. CDR3 residues: CASSWRQGSNQPQHF. CDR3 nucleotides: TGTGCCAGTAGTTGGCGACAGGGGAGCAATCAGCCCCAGCATTTT.

The count of this clone is one. V and J are TRBV19 and TRBJ2-5, with 11 bases fitting TRBD2. This CDR3 contains 14 residues. V was pared by 7 bases and J by 5 bases, with 6 bases of the junction left unmatched. Germline V gene data show CDR1 as LNHDA and CDR2 as SQIVND (reference sequence). The CDR3 is CASNLAGGSETQYF. As DNA, the CDR3 is TGTGCCAGTAACCTAGCGGGAGGATCGGAGACCCAGTACTTC.

The chain joins TRBV5-4 to TRBJ2-1; 9 nucleotides agree with TRBD1. This CDR3 is built from 12 residues. The ends lost 4 bases at V and 10 bases at J; junction bases unmatched: 3. Germline CDR1 is SGHNT and CDR2 is YYREEE (reference sequence). The CDR3 DNA sequence: TGTGCCAGCAGCCCTGGACAGGGGGAGCAGTTCTTC. Translated, it gives CASSPGQGEQFF.

This chain uses TRBV19 with TRBJ2-3; D unresolved. This CDR3 region has 15 residues. V lost 5 bases and J lost 1, with 13 bases in between. The germline gives CDR1 LNHDA, CDR2 SQIVND (reference sequence). The CDR3 is CASSSSQRGTDTQYF. CDR3 coding DNA: TGTGCCAGTAGTTCCTCCCAGCGTGGCACAGATACGCAGTATTTT.

V and J are TRBV18 and TRBJ2-7, with 9 bases fitting TRBD1. Germline-derived CDR1 and CDR2 are KGHSH and LQKENI. The CDR3 totals 15 residues. V lost 0 bases to trimming and J lost 4 bases; unmatched junction nucleotides: 4. The DNA for the CDR3 is TGTGCCAGCTCACCACCGGGACAGGGTCGTTACGAGCAGTACTTC. Protein: CASSPPGQGRYEQYF. Supplemented by reference TRBV18 and TRBJ2-7, the full variable domain reads NAGVMQNPRHLVRRRGQEARLRCSPMKGHSHVYWYRQLPEEGLKFMVYLQKENIIDESGMPKERFSAEFPKEGPSILRIQQVVRGDSAAYFCASSPPGQGRYEQYFGPGTRLTVT.

This clone was observed a few times. The chain uses TRBV2 and TRBJ2-7; D call uncertain. The germline V gene has CDR1 SNHLY and CDR2 FYNNEI. The CDR3 totals 12 residues. The ends were cut back, 8 bases at V and 2 bases at J, with 10 bases in the middle. CDR3 sequence reads: CASGSLTYEQYF. For the CDR3, the DNA is TGTGCCAGCGGCTCCCTTACCTACGAGCAGTACTTC.

V and J are TRBV18 and TRBJ2-5; 9 nucleotides line up with TRBD2. Trimming took 2 bases from V and 5 from J; bases not matched to a gene: 24. CDR1 is KGHSH, CDR2 LQKENI, per germline. The CDR3 sequence is 21 residues long. The DNA for the CDR3 is TGTGCCAGCTCACCATATGGGCTAGCGGGACCCCGGGCCGCCGGAGCGGAGACCCAGTACTTC. Amino acid sequence: CASSPYGLAGPRAAGAETQYF.

The chain recombines TRBV19 with TRBJ2-7, with 10 bases that match TRBD2. This CDR3 is 15 amino acids long. CDR1 and CDR2 (germline): LNHDA, SQIVND (reference sequence). Trimming cost V 3 bases and J 2 bases; bases outside gene matches: 4. The CDR3 nucleotides read TGTGCCAGTAGTATCCTAGCGGGAGTCCCCTACGAGCAGTACTTC. This gives the protein CASSILAGVPYEQYF.

V gene TRBV27 combines with J gene TRBJ1-1; maybe TRBD1 (5 bases). Germline lookup yields CDR1 MNHEY and CDR2 SMNVEV (reference sequence). Trimming cost V 6 bases and J 3 bases, with 20 bases left between them. The CDR3 length is 16 residues. The CDR3 here is CASSSGPGQRYTEAFF. CDR3 DNA: TGTGCCAGCAGCTCTGGGCCAGGGCAGAGGTACACTGAAGCTTTCTTT.

This clone is a singleton in its sample. DNA for the CDR3: TGTGCCAGTAGTCTCGGACTAGCGGACCTTGAGAGCCTGTTCTTC. This translates into CASSLGLADLESLFF. The V gene is TRBV19, the J gene TRBJ2-1; 10 bases match TRBD2. Germline V gene lookup returns CDR1 LNHDA and CDR2 SQIVND (reference sequence). The junction had 16 bases not matched to a gene; V was cut back by 5 bases and J by 15 bases. The CDR3 totals 15 residues.

V gene TRBV7-2 combines with J gene TRBJ2-7; 10 bases fit TRBD1. The junction had 4 bases not matched to a gene; V was cut back by 4 bases and J by 1 base. The CDR3 loop spans 15 amino acids. Germline CDR1 is SGHTA and CDR2 is FQGNSA. In nucleotides, the CDR3 is TGTGCCAGCAGCTGGCCGGGACAGGGGTCCTACGAGCAGTACTTC. It translates to CASSWPGQGSYEQYF.

The V call is TRBV6-5, the J call TRBJ2-1; D possibly corresponds to TRBD2 (6 bases). CDR1 and CDR2 from the germline V gene are MNHEY and SVGAGI. The ends were cut back, 11 bases at V and 6 bases at J, with 17 bases in the middle. The length of the CDR3 is 13 residues. The CDR3, as DNA: TGTGCCGTCGGGAGTTGGGTCGCCAATGAGCAGTTCTTC. Its translation: CAVGSWVANEQFF.

The chain links TRBV15 to TRBJ1-5; D is possibly TRBD1 (5 bases). Deletions cut 4 bases from V and 0 bases from J, with 16 bases between. The CDR3 spans 17 residues. CDR1 and CDR2 (germline): LNHNV, YYDKDF (reference sequence). CDR3 region: CATSTPTDGYSNQPQHF. CDR3 in DNA: TGTGCCACCAGCACTCCGACAGATGGATATAGCAATCAGCCCCAGCATTTT.

The chain couples TRBV14 to TRBJ1-1, with no clear D. The CDR3 is 13 amino acids. The V gene's germline CDR1 is SGHDN and CDR2 FVKESK. Trimming left V 4 bases short and J 0 bases short, with 6 bases between. The CDR3 is CASSLQMNTEAFF. The CDR3 nucleotides read TGTGCCAGCAGCCTACAGATGAACACTGAAGCTTTCTTT.

J is TRBJ2-1 and V is TRBV2, with D perhaps matching TRBD2 (6 bases). Trimming took 6 bases from V and 6 from J, leaving 12 bases between them. Germline-derived CDR1 and CDR2 are SNHLY and FYNNEI. This CDR3 has 13 amino acids. The CDR3 sequence: CASSATSGNEQFF. The CDR3 coding sequence is TGTGCCAGCAGCGCGACTAGTGGCAATGAGCAGTTCTTC. The complete variable domain, with remaining parts taken from reference TRBV2 and TRBJ2-1, reads EPEVTQTPSHQVTQMGQEVILRCVPISNHLYFYWYRQILGQKVEFLVSFYNNEISEKSEIFDDQFSVERPDGSNFTLKIRSTKLEDSAMYFCASSATSGNEQFFGPGTRLTVL.

In this sample, this clone turned up once. V and J are TRBV10-3 and TRBJ2-7, with 8 nucleotides matching TRBD1. Germline CDR1 is ENHRY and CDR2 is SYGVKD. This CDR3 spans 16 amino acids. J gave up 3 bases and V 6 bases, and 13 bases lay outside the gene matches. CDR3 in amino acids: CAIRVTGANSIYEQYF. The DNA of the CDR3 is TGTGCCATCAGGGTGACAGGGGCCAATTCTATCTACGAGCAGTACTTC.

This rearrangement joins TRBV4-1 to TRBJ2-3; possibly TRBD2 for D (5 bases). V gave up 4 bases and J gave up 0 bases, with 11 bases separating them. The CDR3 spans 15 residues. Germline values: CDR1 MGHRA, CDR2 YSYEKL. CDR3 nucleotides: TGCGCCAGCAGCCGATTGGGAGCTAGCACAGATACGCAGTATTTT. It encodes CASSRLGASTDTQYF.

CDR3 in amino acids: CASRLTSGRANEQFF. CDR3 coding DNA: TGTGCCAGCAGACTTACTAGCGGGAGAGCGAATGAGCAGTTCTTC. The chain links TRBV2 to TRBJ2-1; 11 bases line up with TRBD2. The CDR3 extends over 15 amino acids. V lost 6 bases, J lost 7 bases, and 8 bases stayed unmatched. CDR1 is SNHLY and CDR2 is FYNNEI in the germline V gene.

This rearrangement joins TRBV7-2 to TRBJ2-2; 8 bases line up with TRBD1. Germline CDR1 is SGHTA and CDR2 is FQGNSA. This CDR3 has 15 residues. The junction had 1 base not matched to a gene; V was cut back by 4 bases and J by 0 bases. CDR3 amino acids: CASSWDRTNTGELFF. CDR3 bases: TGTGCCAGCAGCTGGGACAGGACGAACACCGGGGAGCTGTTTTTT.

This chain links TRBV19 with TRBJ2-7; D may be TRBD1 (5 bases). The CDR3 is 15 amino acids. Trimming cost V 7 bases and J 3 bases, with 19 bases left between them. Germline CDR1 and CDR2: LNHDA and SQIVND (reference sequence). The chain's CDR3 is CASTDTQAGYYEQYF. CDR3 in DNA: TGTGCCAGTACCGATACACAGGCCGGGTACTACGAGCAGTACTTC.